The 32 T cell receptor beta chains below come from one sample, sequenced in a study of shared clonotypes between healthy human individuals. Method: immunoSEQ multiplex PCR; TCRdb's copy keeps in-frame clones and lacks some. The sample lists approximately 600,000 clones; around 95% were seen once. Only CD45RO-negative cells positively selected for CCR7 counted as naive CD8 cells, so terminally differentiated effector memory CD45RA+ cells were excluded. The sample taken for sequencing was naive CD8+ T cells sorted from blood. The receptors derive from a young woman in good health.

The chain combines TRBV5-6 with TRBJ2-7; TRBD2 is a possible D gene (5 bases). Germline V gene lookup returns CDR1 SGHDT and CDR2 YYEEEE. V was cut by 4 bases and J by 2 bases, with 19 bases left in between. The CDR3 is 16 amino acids. The CDR3 nucleotides read TGTGCCAGCAGCCCTGGAAGCGGCACCACCCCCTACGAGCAGTACTTC. Its translation is CASSPGSGTTPYEQYF.

The chain has TRBV14 and TRBJ2-7; tentative D call: TRBD2 (5 bases). V gave up 5 bases and J gave up 2 bases, with 19 bases separating them. Germline V gene sequence: CDR1 SGHDN, CDR2 FVKESK. The CDR3 has 16 amino acids. Here the CDR3 DNA reads TGTGCCAGCAGCACCCCCCCGGCGGGCCAGACCTACGAGCAGTACTTC. Residues: CASSTPPAGQTYEQYF.

The chain joins TRBV30 to TRBJ2-1; D is unresolved. CDR1 is GTSNPN, CDR2 SVGIG, per germline (reference sequence). The V and J ends lost 0 bases and 8 bases respectively, with 11 bases between them. The CDR3 runs 13 residues. The CDR3 region has the DNA TGTGCCTGGAGTGTTGAGAATCACGATGAGCAGTTCTTC. Protein sequence: CAWSVENHDEQFF. Complete variable domain (other parts from reference TRBV30 and TRBJ2-1): SQTIHQWPATLVQPVGSPLSLECTVEGTSNPNLYWYRQAAGRGLQLLFYSVGIGQISSEVPQNLSASRPQDRQFILSSKKLLLSDSGFYLCAWSVENHDEQFFGPGTRLTVL.

This sequence joins TRBV10-1 and TRBJ2-1; no firm D call. The ends were cut back, 4 bases at V and 3 bases at J, with 7 bases in the middle. This CDR3 has 13 residues. Germline assignment: CDR1 WNHNN and CDR2 SYGVQD (reference sequence). CDR3 in amino acids: CASSGLDYNEQFF. In DNA form, the CDR3 reads TGCGCCAGCAGTGGACTTGACTACAATGAGCAGTTCTTC.

The CDR3 reads CASSHGSSYEQYF. CDR3 sequence (DNA): TGTGCCAGCAGTCACGGCAGCTCCTACGAGCAGTACTTC. V usage is TRBV4-2 and J usage is TRBJ2-5; no firm D call. The J call may not be correct, given that the DNA end is closer to TRBJ2-7. This CDR3 is 13 amino acids long. Germline CDR1 and CDR2: LGHNA and YNFKEQ.

The chain has TRBV7-9 and TRBJ2-1, with TRBD2 as a possible D gene (6 bases). Trimming took off 5 bases at V and 0 bases at J, with 11 bases between the two ends. This CDR3 is 15 amino acids long. In germline, CDR1 is SEHNR, CDR2 FQNEAQ (reference sequence). DNA for the CDR3: TGTGCCAGCAGCCCGGAGGGGACCTCCTACAATGAGCAGTTCTTC. It translates to CASSPEGTSYNEQFF.

The V call is TRBV7-9, the J call TRBJ2-6; D is possibly TRBD1 or TRBD2 (5 bases each). This CDR3 region has 17 residues. Trimming pared 5 bases from V and 1 base from J, leaving 15 bases between. The germline V gene has CDR1 SEHNR and CDR2 FQNEAQ (reference sequence). The CDR3 DNA sequence: TGTGCCAGCAGCAACCCGGGACGGCAATCTGGGGCCAACGTCCTGACTTTC. Translating it yields CASSNPGRQSGANVLTF.

This chain connects TRBV10-2 to TRBJ1-2; D gene ambiguous. CDR1 and CDR2 from the germline V gene are WSHSY and SAAADI. Deletions cut 0 bases from V and 10 bases from J, with 15 bases between. The CDR3 sequence is 14 residues long. CDR3 sequence (DNA): TGCGCCAGCAGTGAGTCTCGGGCAGGATTATCCTACACCTTC. Amino acids: CASSESRAGLSYTF.

The CDR3 DNA reads as TGTGCCAGCAGGGACTCACAGGAAGAGACCCAGTACTTC. It translates to CASRDSQEETQYF. The chain joins TRBV2 to TRBJ2-5, with D perhaps matching TRBD1 or TRBD2 (5 bases each). V dropped 6 bases and J dropped 3 bases, with 11 bases sitting between them. Germline-derived CDR1 and CDR2 are SNHLY and FYNNEI. The CDR3 is 13 amino acids.

The chain uses TRBV7-9 and TRBJ2-7; 11 positions agree with TRBD2. This CDR3 is built from 16 residues. Germline values: CDR1 SEHNR, CDR2 FQNEAQ (reference sequence). The trim removed 2 bases at V and 4 bases at J, leaving 7 bases unmatched. The CDR3 DNA is TGTGCCAGCAGCTTACTAGCGGGAGGCCAGGGGTACGAGCAGTACTTC. This translates into CASSLLAGGQGYEQYF.

This clone was recorded only once. The sample contains more than one DNA sequence encoding this CDR3. J is TRBJ2-1 and V is TRBV28; 11 nucleotides match TRBD2. V shed 7 bases, J shed 3 bases, and the junction held 5 bases outside the gene matches. CDR1 and CDR2 from the germline V gene are MDHEN and SYDVKM. CDR3 size: 15 residues. The DNA of the CDR3 is TGTGCCAGCACCACCGGGACTAGCGGCTACAATGAGCAGTTCTTC. Residues: CASTTGTSGYNEQFF.

This clone was observed a single time. The chain joins TRBV6-5 to TRBJ2-1; D unresolved. The CDR3 consists of 16 residues. Germline-derived CDR1 and CDR2 are MNHEY and SVGAGI. The germline V and J ends were trimmed by 0 bases and 8 bases, with 17 bases remaining between them. CDR3 protein: CASSYSTSGSGYEQFF. The CDR3 DNA follows: TGTGCCAGCAGTTACTCGACGTCAGGATCTGGCTATGAGCAGTTCTTC.

The chain is built from TRBV11-2 and TRBJ1-1, with 8 nucleotides matching TRBD1. Germline values: CDR1 SGHAT, CDR2 FQNNGV. The V gene end was trimmed by 5 bases and the J gene end by 1 base; junction bases not matched to a gene: 6. The CDR3 is 15 residues long. The CDR3, as DNA: TGTGCCAGCAGCGACTCCGGGACAGGGAACACTGAAGCTTTCTTT. Translated: CASSDSGTGNTEAFF.

The chain is built from TRBV7-8 and TRBJ2-1, with TRBD1 matching 7 bases. V gave up 1 base and J gave up 4 bases; unmatched junction bases: 10. The CDR3 is 17 amino acids. Germline V CDR1 and CDR2: SGHVS, FQNEAQ. The CDR3 nucleotides read TGTGCCAGCAGCTTAGATCCGGACAGGCCGACATACAATGAGCAGTTCTTC. Translation: CASSLDPDRPTYNEQFF.

The rearrangement links TRBV28 to TRBJ1-5, with 8 bases identical to TRBD1. CDR3 length: 19 residues. J gave up 0 bases and V 5 bases, and 15 bases lay outside the gene matches. The V gene's germline CDR1 is MDHEN and CDR2 SYDVKM. This chain's CDR3 is CASSGIADREIYSNQPQHF. Here the CDR3 DNA reads TGTGCCAGCAGTGGAATAGCGGACAGGGAAATATATAGCAATCAGCCCCAGCATTTT.

The chain recombines TRBV11-2 with TRBJ1-2; 7 positions match TRBD1. In germline, CDR1 is SGHAT, CDR2 FQNNGV. This CDR3 has 16 amino acids. Trimming at V came to 1 base and at J to 4 bases, leaving 9 bases not matched to a gene. The CDR3 bases are TGTGCCAGCAGCTTAGGGCAGGGGGGTAAACCCTATGGCTACACCTTC. Its protein is CASSLGQGGKPYGYTF. Variable domain in full (rest from reference TRBV11-2 and TRBJ1-2): EAGVAQSPRYKIIEKRQSVAFWCNPISGHATLYWYQQILGQGPKLLIQFQNNGVVDDSQLPKDRFSAERLKGVDSTLKIQPAKLEDSAVYLCASSLGQGGKPYGYTFGSGTRLTVV.

The chain uses TRBV7-6 and TRBJ2-1; the match to TRBD2 covers 8 bases. The CDR3 is 15 residues long. Germline CDR1 reads SGHVS; CDR2 reads FNYEAQ. Trimming at V came to 1 base and at J to 8 bases, leaving 7 bases not matched to a gene. In DNA, the CDR3 is TGTGCCAGCAGCTTAGGCGCCGGGACTAGTCATGAGCAGTTCTTC. It specifies CASSLGAGTSHEQFF.

CDR3 bases: TGTGCCAGCAGCTTGGGGCCCAGGGACGAGCAGTACTTC. Protein: CASSLGPRDEQYF. V is TRBV7-6 and J is TRBJ2-5; a possible D gene is TRBD1 (5 bases). The end of the DNA aligns better with TRBJ2-7, so the J call may be wrong. The CDR3 spans 13 residues. CDR1 and CDR2 (germline): SGHVS, FNYEAQ.

This chain links TRBV9 with TRBJ2-1; 8 bases fit TRBD2. The germline V gene has CDR1 SGDLS and CDR2 YYNGEE. The CDR3 sequence is 15 residues long. The V and J ends lost 3 bases and 7 bases, in that order; junction bases with no gene match: 9. This chain's CDR3 is CASSEKAGVGNEQFF. The CDR3 nucleotides read TGTGCCAGCAGCGAAAAAGCGGGAGTGGGAAATGAGCAGTTCTTC.

The DNA for the CDR3 is TGTGCCAGCAGCCCGCCGGGGGAGGGGAATGGCTACACCTTC. Encoded protein: CASSPPGEGNGYTF. This rearrangement joins TRBV7-9 to TRBJ1-2, with D perhaps matching TRBD1 (5 bases). This CDR3 has 14 residues. CDR1 is SEHNR, CDR2 FQNEAQ, per germline (reference sequence). V shed 5 bases and J shed 6 bases, with 16 bases lying between them. Together with reference TRBV7-9 and TRBJ1-2, the CDR3 gives the full variable domain: DTGVSQNPRHKITKRGQNVTFRCDPISEHNRLYWYRQTLGQGPEFLTYFQNEAQLEKSRLLSDRFSAERPKGSFSTLEIQRTEQGDSAMYLCASSPPGEGNGYTFGSGTRLTVV.

The J gene is TRBJ2-5, the V gene TRBV27; possible D gene TRBD2, 5 bases. The DNA end lines up better with TRBJ2-7; the J call may be wrong. Germline V gene data show CDR1 as MNHEY and CDR2 as SMNVEV (reference sequence). This CDR3 spans 14 amino acids. The CDR3 loop reads CASSLTGSSYEQYF. CDR3 nucleotide sequence: TGTGCCAGCAGTTTAACTGGGAGCTCCTACGAGCAGTACTTC.

The genes are TRBV28 and TRBJ2-5; 7 nucleotides match TRBD2. The DNA end lines up better with TRBJ2-7; the J call may be wrong. The CDR3 is 16 amino acids. Germline CDR1 and CDR2: MDHEN and SYDVKM. CDR3 in DNA: TGTGCCAGCAGTTTAATCCGCGGGGGTCTCGGGGACGAGCAGTACTTC. Protein: CASSLIRGGLGDEQYF.

The chain uses TRBV4-1 and TRBJ1-1; D may be TRBD1 (6 bases). CDR1 and CDR2 (germline): MGHRA, YSYEKL. The length of the CDR3 is 14 residues. V lost 8 bases and J 0 bases, leaving 13 bases between the germline ends. This CDR3 is CASRGQFMNTEAFF. CDR3 DNA sequence: TGCGCCAGCCGTGGACAGTTCATGAACACTGAAGCTTTCTTT.

In its sample, this clone was seen once. The rearrangement uses TRBV19 and TRBJ1-2; TRBD1 matches 7 bases. The CDR3 runs 14 residues. CDR1 LNHDA and CDR2 SQIVND come from the germline V gene (reference sequence). Trimming at V came to 4 bases and at J to 4 bases, leaving 6 bases not matched to a gene. The CDR3 DNA reads as TGTGCCAGTAGTACGGTTGACAGGGCCTATGGCTACACCTTC. It is translated as CASSTVDRAYGYTF.

The chain is built from TRBV11-2 and TRBJ1-5; a weak D match, TRBD1 (5 bases). Per germline, CDR1 SGHAT and CDR2 FQNNGV. Deletions cut 5 bases from V and 0 bases from J, with 14 bases between. The length of the CDR3 is 16 residues. In DNA, the CDR3 is TGTGCCAGCAGCCCGCGGGGGGACCTTAGCAATCAGCCCCAGCATTTT. Translated, it gives CASSPRGDLSNQPQHF.

The chain combines TRBV18 with TRBJ2-7; 7 bases match TRBD2. The CDR3 extends over 17 amino acids. The J segment lost 0 bases and the V segment lost 1 base, leaving 9 bases of the junction unmatched. Germline V gene sequence: CDR1 KGHSH, CDR2 LQKENI. The CDR3 DNA is TGTGCCAGCTCACCACGAGTTGCGGGAGACCCCTCCTACGAGCAGTACTTC. Translation: CASSPRVAGDPSYEQYF.

A single count supports this clone. CDR3 amino acids: CASSLVARGGKGNTEAFF. The CDR3 DNA sequence: TGTGCCAGCAGCTTAGTTGCCAGGGGTGGGAAGGGTAACACTGAAGCTTTCTTT. The genes are TRBV7-8 and TRBJ1-1, with TRBD1 as a possible D gene (6 bases). Trimming removed 1 base at V and 2 bases at J, with 20 bases between. The CDR3 totals 18 residues. Germline-derived CDR1 and CDR2 are SGHVS and FQNEAQ.

In the case of this clone: The sample contains more than one DNA sequence encoding this CDR3. This chain connects TRBV7-9 to TRBJ1-4; D remains unclear. The CDR3 covers 12 residues. Germline V gives CDR1 SEHNR, CDR2 FQNEAQ (reference sequence). V lost 6 bases and J 8 bases, leaving 10 bases between the germline ends. CDR3 sequence (DNA): TGTGCCAGCAGTGACTCCTGGGAAAAACTGTTTTTT. The encoded protein is CASSDSWEKLFF. The whole variable domain, remainder taken from reference TRBV7-9 and TRBJ1-4, is DTGVSQNPRHKITKRGQNVTFRCDPISEHNRLYWYRQTLGQGPEFLTYFQNEAQLEKSRLLSDRFSAERPKGSFSTLEIQRTEQGDSAMYLCASSDSWEKLFFGSGTQLSVL.

The sample holds one count of this clone. The chain has TRBV15 and TRBJ2-1; 7 bases are shared with TRBD2. J was trimmed by 5 bases and V by 0 bases; bases with no gene match: 7. The germline V gene has CDR1 LNHNV and CDR2 YYDKDF (reference sequence). The CDR3 is 16 amino acids. The CDR3 protein is CATSREEGGPDNEQFF. CDR3 nucleotides: TGTGCCACCAGCAGAGAGGAGGGAGGGCCAGACAATGAGCAGTTCTTC. The full variable domain, rest sourced from reference TRBV15 and TRBJ2-1, is DAMVIQNPRYQVTQFGKPVTLSCSQTLNHNVMYWYQQKSSQAPKLLFHYYDKDFNNEADTPDNFQSRRPNTSFCFLDIRSPGLGDTAMYLCATSREEGGPDNEQFFGPGTRLTVL.

The gene calls are TRBV27 and TRBJ1-2; D not certain. This CDR3 is built from 12 residues. Trimming stripped 5 bases from V and 1 base from J, with 5 bases between. Germline CDR1 and CDR2: MNHEY and SMNVEV (reference sequence). The CDR3 loop is CASSGLNYGYTF. The CDR3, as DNA: TGTGCCAGCAGTGGACTTAACTATGGCTACACCTTC.

Here the CDR3 reads CASSLWTSGSSYEQYF. DNA for the CDR3: TGTGCCAGCAGCTTGTGGACTAGCGGGAGCTCCTACGAGCAGTACTTC. The rearrangement uses TRBV7-8 and TRBJ2-7, with 13 bases lining up with TRBD2. The ends lost 3 bases at V and 0 bases at J; junction bases unmatched: 2. From germline, CDR1 is SGHVS and CDR2 FQNEAQ. The CDR3 contains 16 residues.

This chain connects TRBV7-2 to TRBJ2-1, with 8 bases that match TRBD1. Germline V gene lookup returns CDR1 SGHTA and CDR2 FQGNSA. The CDR3 is 16 amino acids. After removal of 1 base from V and 9 bases from J, the junction contained 11 bases not matched to a gene. The CDR3 loop is CASSLGLGQGVGEQFF. In DNA, the CDR3 is TGTGCCAGCAGCTTAGGTTTAGGACAGGGCGTCGGTGAGCAGTTCTTC.